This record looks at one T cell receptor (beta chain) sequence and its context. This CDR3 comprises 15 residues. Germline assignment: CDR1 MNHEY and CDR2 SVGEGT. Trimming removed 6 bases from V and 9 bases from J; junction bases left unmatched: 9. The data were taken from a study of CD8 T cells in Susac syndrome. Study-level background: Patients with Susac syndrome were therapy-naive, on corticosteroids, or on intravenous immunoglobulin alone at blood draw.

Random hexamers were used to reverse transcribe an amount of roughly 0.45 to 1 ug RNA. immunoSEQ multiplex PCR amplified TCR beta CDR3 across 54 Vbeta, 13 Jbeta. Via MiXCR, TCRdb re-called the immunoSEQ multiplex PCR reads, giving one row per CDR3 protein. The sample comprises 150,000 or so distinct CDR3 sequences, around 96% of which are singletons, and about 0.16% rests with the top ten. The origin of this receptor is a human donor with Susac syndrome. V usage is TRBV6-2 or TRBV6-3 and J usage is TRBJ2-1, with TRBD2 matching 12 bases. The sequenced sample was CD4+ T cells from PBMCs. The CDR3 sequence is CASRPGLAGWSEQFF. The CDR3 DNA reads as TGTGCCAGCAGACCGGGACTAGCGGGCTGGAGTGAGCAGTTCTTC.